Included here is one T cell receptor (beta chain) sequence, with context. Its target antigen remains unknown. Per-nucleotide qualities are absent, and no much larger clonotype sits a single base away. TCRbeta CDR3 regions were amplified from genomic DNA using the immunoSEQ Assay, a bias-controlled multiplex PCR. As for how the authors treated the data: The number of nucleated cells in each sample was estimated by amplification of reference gene primers within the assay. To quantify the absolute abundance of each unique TCRbeta CDR3 rearrangement, sequence reads were collapsed and filtered. For each sample, productive Simpson clonality was calculated as the square root of Simpson's diversity index across productive rearrangements. As stored in TCRdb, this immuneACCESS dataset retains in-frame rearrangements with V and J assigned. A fraction of the clones does not appear; measured against another copy, unresolved V genes explain less than half of the discrepancy, and the remainder lacks a known reason. V, J and clone size are those of that table, while D and trimming were read from the DNA. The sample includes roughly 78,000 clones, with approximately 87% observed a single time. The ten largest make up about 20% of the sample.

This sample is part of a study of blood T cell repertoires in COVID-19 (dated by TCRdb to about 2020). Background on the whole study: The collaborator samples originated in the United States, Italy and Spain and spanned the acute and convalescent phases of COVID-19. A freely available public database, intended as a resource for researchers studying the immune response to SARS-CoV-2, is where the repertoires were released. The material from the prospective study consisted of cDNA or gDNA derived from T cells, B-cell-depleted T cells, or PBMCs. Subjects who had been exposed to COVID-19, were actively infected with it, or had recovered from it provided the deeply sampled blood TCRbeta repertoires that made up the dataset. A de-identified subject ID, COVID-19 status, age in years and sex were almost always included in the sample metadata. Samples were obtained from the ongoing ImmuneRACE study (first 160 participants) and from 1,254 subjects provided by 6 global collaborators. Where available, HLA class I and class II types were obtained from metadata supplied by the sample provider rather than from assay-based typing.

Whole blood was collected in K2EDTA tubes by collaborating institutions according to the institutions' own protocols. For TCRbeta analysis, collaborator samples were shipped as frozen whole blood, as isolated PBMCs, or as DNA extracted from either sample type. Deletion took 3 bases off V and 2 bases off J, with a span of 10 bases between the germline ends. The CDR3 spans 14 residues, from the cysteine through the phenylalanine. Left in the record is the CDR3 DNA by itself, 42 bases read in frame from the first base. Sequences ENHRY (CDR1) and SYGVKD (CDR2) are obtained from the germline V gene. The investigation overall reported the following: Clinical and demographic metadata were provided uncurated, with the amount varying by source and participant.

This receptor was obtained from a woman at least 80 years old with acute or convalescent COVID-19. Sequencing input: peripheral blood. The chain links TRBV10-3 with TRBJ1-2; a tentative D call is TRBD1 (6 bases match). This receptor has the CDR3 CAISDGGQNYGYTF. The bases read TGTGCCATCAGTGATGGAGGACAGAACTATGGCTACACCTTC.